This passage covers 2 T cell receptor beta chains from one sample sequenced in a study of blood T cell repertoires in COVID-19. Clones were read by immunoSEQ multiplex PCR, and TCRdb kept only the in-frame ones, dropping some. The repertoire holds about 46,000 clones, with 70% to 90% as singletons. Sequencing was carried out using peripheral blood. The receptor set was obtained from a human donor in a cohort sampled during active COVID-19. The donor label of this sample is uncertain.

This clone was counted between two and nine times. The rearrangement uses TRBV6-4 and TRBJ2-7; 12 nucleotides match TRBD1. The V gene end was trimmed by 8 bases and the J gene end by 3 bases; junction bases not matched to a gene: 2. Germline V gene data show CDR1 as MRHNA and CDR2 as SNTAGT. The length of the CDR3 is 13 residues. CDR3 bases: TGTGCCAGCGGGGACAGGGGGCGCTACGAGCAGTACTTC. Protein product: CASGDRGRYEQYF.

The V gene is TRBV13, the J gene TRBJ2-1; maybe TRBD2 (6 bases). V dropped 4 bases and J dropped 5 bases, with 21 bases sitting between them. Germline V lookup: CDR1 PRHDT, CDR2 FYEKMQ (reference sequence). CDR3 length: 17 residues. As DNA, the CDR3 is TGTGCCAGCAGCTCCCTGAGGTATGGGGACTTTAACAATGAGCAGTTCTTC. Translating gives CASSSLRYGDFNNEQFF.